The 9 T cell receptor beta chains reported below all come from one sample, sequenced in a study of a mutant IDH1 vaccine in newly diagnosed glioma. Assay used: immunoSEQ multiplex PCR; TCRdb lists only in-frame clones, some missing. This sample has 43,000 or so clones; around 92% occur once, and the top ten carry approximately 2.5%. No antigen has been identified for these receptors. This sample's time point: week 35, safety follow-up. With topical imiquimod, each dose of the vaccine consisted of 300 ug of mutant IDH1 20-mer peptide. The sample was PBMCs, taken from a glioma patient whose treatment included an IDH1 peptide vaccine. These receptors originate from a man aged 45-60 years with glioma.

This chain joins TRBV6-5 and TRBJ2-2, with D unclear. V was shortened by 7 bases and J by 6 bases, with 9 bases between the two germline ends. This CDR3 contains 12 residues. Germline assignment: CDR1 MNHEY and CDR2 SVGAGI. CDR3 sequence reads: CASTTVAGELFF. The CDR3 nucleotides are TGTGCCAGCACCACCGTTGCCGGGGAGCTGTTTTTT.

The V and J genes are TRBV11-2 and TRBJ2-1; D gene unclear. The V end lost 7 bases, the J end lost 0 bases, and 13 bases lay between the germline ends. Germline lookup yields CDR1 SGHAT and CDR2 FQNNGV. The CDR3 runs to 15 residues. The CDR3 DNA follows: TGTGCCAGCACCCCGAGGCCTAGCTCCTACAATGAGCAGTTCTTC. Its protein is CASTPRPSSYNEQFF. The full variable domain, its missing parts supplied by reference TRBV11-2 and TRBJ2-1, is EAGVAQSPRYKIIEKRQSVAFWCNPISGHATLYWYQQILGQGPKLLIQFQNNGVVDDSQLPKDRFSAERLKGVDSTLKIQPAKLEDSAVYLCASTPRPSSYNEQFFGPGTRLTVL.

This clone appeared once. The V call is TRBV5-6, the J call TRBJ2-7; D remains unclear. Trimming shortened V by 1 base and J by 3 bases, and 5 bases separated the two germline ends. Per germline, CDR1 SGHDT and CDR2 YYEEEE. The CDR3 is 12 residues long. In DNA, the CDR3 is TGTGCCAGCAGCTTGTCGCGCTACGAGCAGTACTTC. Protein sequence: CASSLSRYEQYF.

The genes are TRBV13 and TRBJ2-1; 7 nucleotides match TRBD2. The CDR3 is 14 residues long. V was clipped by 5 bases and J by 3 bases; unmatched bases: 4. Germline values: CDR1 PRHDT, CDR2 FYEKMQ (reference sequence). The CDR3: CASSTGTNYNEQFF. The CDR3 DNA reads TGTGCCAGCAGCACCGGGACTAACTACAATGAGCAGTTCTTC.

The table lists this clone with a few counts. The chain employs TRBV6-1 and TRBJ1-3; the D gene is possibly TRBD1 (5 bases). The CDR3 is 16 amino acids. Germline loops: CDR1 MNHNS, CDR2 SASEGT. V was pared by 1 base and J by 4 bases, with 14 bases between. The CDR3 nucleotides read TGTGCCAGCAGTGAAGGGCCCCGGGGCACCGGAAACACCATATATTTT. It codes for CASSEGPRGTGNTIYF.

This chain links TRBV6-5 with TRBJ2-3, with unresolved D. The CDR3 length is 14 residues. Trimming took off 2 bases at V and 6 bases at J, with 12 bases between the two ends. Germline CDR1 and CDR2: MNHEY and SVGAGI. The CDR3 loop is CASSYTALGDTQYF. In DNA form, the CDR3 reads TGTGCCAGCAGTTACACAGCTTTGGGGGATACGCAGTATTTT.

The chain uses TRBV5-6 and TRBJ2-1, with 7 bases lining up with TRBD2. Germline trimming cut 3 bases from V and 8 bases from J; bases unmatched to any gene: 14. The CDR3 totals 16 residues. The germline V gene has CDR1 SGHDT and CDR2 YYEEEE. The CDR3 DNA reads as TGTGCCAGCAGCTCGGGACTACGATTCCCTCTCCATGAGCAGTTCTTC. Translating it yields CASSSGLRFPLHEQFF.

The chain recombines TRBV18 with TRBJ2-7; TRBD1 is a possible D gene (5 bases). V lost 5 bases to trimming and J lost 2 bases, with 10 bases between them. The CDR3 is 13 residues long. The V gene's germline CDR1 is KGHSH and CDR2 LQKENI. In nucleotides, the CDR3 is TGTGCCAGCTCAACAGACAGTACCTACGAGCAGTACTTC. The encoded protein is CASSTDSTYEQYF.

The rearrangement joins TRBV7-3 to TRBJ2-7; 7 nucleotides agree with TRBD1. J gave up 3 bases and V 2 bases, and 1 base lay outside the gene matches. The CDR3 is 13 residues long. Germline V gene lookup returns CDR1 SGHTA and CDR2 FQGTGA. This CDR3 is CASSLGDSYEQYF. DNA for the CDR3: TGTGCCAGCAGCTTAGGGGACAGCTACGAGCAGTACTTC.